A selection of T cell receptor beta chains follows, all from one sample in a study of blood T cell repertoires in COVID-19. The assay was immunoSEQ multiplex PCR, and TCRdb's table has in-frame clones only and misses some. The table records tens of thousands of clones, about four fifths of them present only once. Source material: peripheral blood. These TCRs come from a woman aged 60 to 75 with acute or convalescent COVID-19. The CDR3 runs from the conserved cysteine through the conserved F or W. The order of the fields is clone size, D gene, J gene, V gene, CDR3 protein, CDR3 DNA. The D gene is left open where the match is weak. For some rows the clone size is stated as once, few or many, or as a class when expanded; others skip it.

-	TRBD1	TRBJ1-1	TRBV5-4	CASTNSPLRGTTEAFF	TGTGCCAGCACCAATTCCCCTCTCAGGGGGACCACTGAAGCTTTCTTT
-	TRBD1	TRBJ1-6	TRBV4-1	CASSQETGDFGSPLHF	TGCGCCAGCAGCCAAGAAACAGGGGATTTTGGATCACCCCTCCACTTT
-	-	TRBJ1-2	TRBV6-5	CASSYAAAGGYTF	TGTGCCAGCAGTTACGCGGCAGCTGGAGGCTACACCTTC
-	TRBD2	TRBJ2-3	TRBV24-1	CATSFSAGVTDTQYF	TGTGCCACCAGTTTTTCAGCGGGGGTAACAGATACGCAGTATTTT
-	TRBD1	TRBJ1-2	TRBV6-2/TRBV6-3	CASSTTGGDGYTF	TGTGCCAGCAGTACGACAGGGGGCGACGGCTACACCTTC
-	-	TRBJ1-5	TRBV7-2	CASSLLSNQPQHF	TGTGCCAGCAGCTTACTGAGCAATCAGCCCCAGCATTTT
-	TRBD2	TRBJ2-3	TRBV5-1	CASSGFLAGGYTDTQYF	TGCGCCAGCTCCGGTTTCCTAGCGGGGGGTTACACAGATACGCAGTATTTT
-	-	TRBJ1-1	TRBV29-1	CSVERGLNTEAFF	TGCAGCGTTGAAAGGGGTCTGAACACTGAAGCTTTCTTT
-	-	TRBJ2-7	TRBV7-3	CASSSFQAKGSYEQYF	TGTGCCAGCAGCTCTTTCCAGGCAAAAGGTTCCTACGAGCAGTACTTC
-	TRBD1	TRBJ1-2	TRBV5-6	CASSSIYGQGHYGYTF	TGTGCCAGCAGCTCGATATACGGACAGGGGCACTATGGCTACACCTTC
many	TRBD1	TRBJ1-2	TRBV6-5	CASSQGGSRGGYTF	TGTGCCAGCAGCCAGGGGGGCTCCCGCGGAGGCTACACCTTC
-	-	TRBJ2-2	TRBV5-1	CASSTSGSGELFF	TGCGCCAGCAGCACAAGCGGGTCCGGGGAGCTGTTTTTT
-	-	TRBJ2-1	TRBV19	CASSISLVHNEQFF	TGTGCCAGTAGTATATCATTAGTCCACAATGAGCAGTTCTTC
-	TRBD2	TRBJ2-7	TRBV9	CASSGPPGGLYEQYF	TGTGCCAGCAGCGGGCCCCCGGGGGGTTTGTACGAGCAGTACTTC
-	-	TRBJ1-6	TRBV19	CANKKGVPKGSYNSPLHF	TGTGCCAATAAAAAGGGGGTTCCAAAGGGCTCCTATAATTCACCCCTCCACTTT
-	TRBD1	TRBJ1-3	TRBV7-2	CASRQETGGAYTIYF	TGTGCCAGCAGGCAAGAGACAGGGGGCGCGTATACCATATATTTT
-	-	TRBJ1-5	TRBV6-4	CAWGGGNQPQHF	TGTGCCTGGGGGGGAGGGAATCAGCCCCAGCATTTT
-	-	TRBJ1-1	TRBV30	CAWSVRVDVEAFF	TGTGCCTGGAGTGTACGGGTTGATGTTGAAGCTTTCTTT
-	TRBD2	TRBJ2-7	TRBV7-2	CASGRVAGSEQYF	TGTGCCAGCGGCCGGGTAGCGGGCAGCGAGCAGTACTTC
-	-	TRBJ1-6	TRBV18	CASSPGGNSPLHF	TGTGCCAGCTCACCAGGGGGCAATTCACCCCTCCACTTT
-	-	TRBJ1-6	TRBV14	CASSAETTPNSPLHF	TGTGCCAGCAGCGCGGAGACCACCCCTAATTCACCCCTCCACTTT
-	TRBD2	TRBJ2-1	TRBV30	CAWRWGGGNNEQFF	TGTGCCTGGAGGTGGGGCGGGGGGAACAATGAGCAGTTCTTC
-	-	TRBJ2-7	TRBV13	CASSLSGTGAYEQYF	TGTGCCAGCAGCCTAAGCGGGACAGGAGCCTACGAGCAGTACTTC
-	TRBD1	TRBJ1-2	TRBV2	CASQGQGAYGYTF	TGTGCCAGCCAGGGGCAGGGGGCCTATGGCTACACCTTC
-	-	TRBJ1-2	TRBV14	CASSQWGGTYGYTF	TGTGCCAGCAGCCAGTGGGGCGGAACTTATGGCTACACCTTC
-	-	TRBJ1-4	TRBV5-1	CASSGSGGEKLFF	TGCGCCAGCAGCGGGTCCGGAGGGGAAAAACTGTTTTTT
few	-	TRBJ1-3	TRBV19	CASSSHSPSSGNTIYF	TGTGCCAGTAGTAGCCACTCCCCTTCCTCTGGAAACACCATATATTTT
-	TRBD1	TRBJ2-1	TRBV6-5	CASSSYRGRDNEQFF	TGTGCCAGCAGCTCATACAGGGGGCGTGACAATGAGCAGTTCTTC
-	-	TRBJ2-7	TRBV7-2	CASSLVGGNEQYF	TGTGCCAGCAGCTTAGTGGGCGGGAACGAGCAGTACTTC
-	TRBD2	TRBJ2-2	TRBV7-2	CASSLVSLAGGRSTGELFF	TGTGCCAGCAGCTTAGTATCCCTAGCGGGGGGAAGGAGCACCGGGGAGCTGTTTTTT
-	-	TRBJ1-1	TRBV5-4	CASSSRGLREAFF	TGTGCCAGCAGCTCCCGGGGACTCAGGGAAGCTTTCTTT
-	-	TRBJ1-4	TRBV10-3	CAISEQAEKLFF	TGTGCCATCAGTGAACAGGCTGAAAAACTGTTTTTT
-	TRBD1	TRBJ1-1	TRBV7-2	CASSLDRGRGAFF	TGTGCCAGCAGCTTAGACAGGGGGCGCGGAGCTTTCTTT
once	-	TRBJ2-7	TRBV10-1	CASSESGVYEQYF	TGCGCCAGCAGTGAGTCCGGAGTATACGAGCAGTACTTC
-	-	TRBJ1-1	TRBV20-1	CSAGRDTEAFF	TGCAGTGCTGGCCGTGACACTGAAGCTTTCTTT
-	-	TRBJ1-4	TRBV19	CASSPTDLEGKLFF	TGTGCCAGTAGTCCGACTGACCTCGAAGGAAAACTGTTTTTT
-	TRBD1	TRBJ1-5	TRBV30	CAWSTGQGQSQPQHF	TGTGCCTGGAGTACCGGACAGGGGCAGAGTCAGCCCCAGCATTTT
-	-	TRBJ2-3	TRBV7-9	CASSFSLSTDTQYF	TGTGCCAGCAGTTTCTCACTTTCCACAGATACGCAGTATTTT